This section outlines one T cell receptor (beta chain) sequence together with its context. The CDR3 length is 15 residues. Germline V gene lookup returns CDR1 SGHRS and CDR2 YFSETQ. V was trimmed by 6 bases and J by 1 base, leaving 16 bases between them. These data are taken from a study of blood T cell repertoires in COVID-19. The overall study: Nucleic acid was either cDNA or gDNA, and it came from T cells, B-cell-depleted T cells, or PBMCs.

In the authors' methods: For nucleated cells, counts were estimated from reference gene primer amplification. Profiling relied on immunoSEQ multiplex PCR, and the TCRdb table lists in-frame clones only, not all of them. V and J calls and clone size come straight from that table; D and trimming were deduced from the DNA. The sample holds around 83,000 clones, approximately 86% seen once. This TCR was recovered from a man older than 75 with active or convalescent COVID-19. Sequenced sample: peripheral blood. This sequence joins TRBV5-1 and TRBJ1-2, with unresolved D. CDR3 region: CASNDGASNNYGYTF. For the CDR3, the DNA is TGCGCCAGCAACGACGGAGCCTCGAATAACTATGGCTACACCTTC.